The 18 T cell receptor beta chains below all came from one sample that was sequenced in a study of blood T cell repertoires in COVID-19. Clones were sequenced by immunoSEQ multiplex PCR, and TCRdb holds only the in-frame ones, with some missing. The sample has about 380,000 clones, 85% seen once. The sequencing input was peripheral blood. Receptors were obtained from a woman younger than 30 with acute or convalescent COVID-19.

This chain joins TRBV19 and TRBJ1-2; possible D gene TRBD1, 5 bases. Germline lookup yields CDR1 LNHDA and CDR2 SQIVND (reference sequence). With 4 bases removed from V and 1 base from J, the gap between germline ends came to 7 bases. This CDR3 spans 13 amino acids. The CDR3 DNA is TGTGCCAGTAGTAAGGGGTTTAACTATGGCTACACCTTC. This sequence encodes CASSKGFNYGYTF.

CDR3 amino acids: CASSSDPGQGTYEQYF. Here the CDR3 DNA reads TGTGCCAGCAGTTCTGACCCGGGACAGGGGACCTACGAGCAGTACTTC. The V call is TRBV27, the J call TRBJ2-7; 10 nucleotides match TRBD1. Trimming took 4 bases from V and 2 from J; bases not matched to a gene: 8. Germline V gene sequence: CDR1 MNHEY, CDR2 SMNVEV (reference sequence). This CDR3 spans 16 amino acids.

This chain joins TRBV18 and TRBJ2-4, with a possible D match to TRBD1 (6 bases). Germline V lookup: CDR1 KGHSH, CDR2 LQKENI. The CDR3 has 14 amino acids. Trimming removed 2 bases from V and 5 bases from J, with 10 bases in between. The chain's CDR3 is CASSPSRGENIQYF. The CDR3 bases are TGTGCCAGCTCACCATCCAGGGGAGAAAACATTCAGTACTTC.

This chain joins TRBV5-6 and TRBJ1-3; D is unclear. The CDR3 loop spans 14 amino acids. Germline V gene lookup returns CDR1 SGHDT and CDR2 YYEEEE. The V gene lost 4 bases and the J gene lost 0 bases, with 8 bases spanning the gap. In nucleotides, the CDR3 is TGTGCCAGCAGCCTGCGGGGCTCTGGAAACACCATATATTTT. It is translated as CASSLRGSGNTIYF.

This chain joins TRBV20-1 and TRBJ2-7; D is possibly TRBD1 (5 bases). Trimming cost V 3 bases and J 3 bases, with 15 bases left between them. Germline loops: CDR1 DFQATT, CDR2 SNEGSKA (reference sequence). CDR3 length equals 14 residues. The CDR3 DNA reads as TGCAGTGCTAGTTCCCAGGTGGGGCACTACGAGCAGTACTTC. It translates to CSASSQVGHYEQYF.

The chain joins TRBV14 to TRBJ2-7; TRBD2 aligns across 7 bases. The germline CDR1 and CDR2 sequences are SGHDN and FVKESK. The CDR3 has 15 amino acids. With V trimmed by 3 bases and J by 7 bases, 12 bases remained unmatched. CDR3 sequence (DNA): TGTGCCAGCAGCCAGATGGGCGCGGGAGCTCGGGAGCAGTACTTC. This sequence encodes CASSQMGAGAREQYF. Looking up the rest from reference TRBV14 and TRBJ2-7 gives the full variable domain: EAGVTQFPSHSVIEKGQTVTLRCDPISGHDNLYWYRRVMGKEIKFLLHFVKESKQDESGMPNNRFLAERTGGTYSTLKVQPAELEDSGVYFCASSQMGAGAREQYFGPGTRLTVT.

This sequence joins TRBV28 and TRBJ2-3; 8 nucleotides line up with TRBD2. This CDR3 region has 15 residues. CDR1 is MDHEN, CDR2 SYDVKM, per germline. Trimming took 5 bases from V and 5 from J; bases not matched to a gene: 9. Written as DNA, the CDR3 is TGTGCCAGCAGTGGGGGCCCCGGGAGGGTAGATACGCAGTATTTT. Protein product: CASSGGPGRVDTQYF.

The V gene is TRBV19, the J gene TRBJ1-5, with D tentatively TRBD1 (5 bases). V shed 2 bases and J shed 7 bases, with 21 bases lying between them. CDR1 and CDR2 (germline): LNHDA, SQIVND (reference sequence). The CDR3 has 17 amino acids. The CDR3 DNA sequence: TGTGCCAGTAGTATATCATTCCAGGGCGAAATCCCCCAGCCCCAGCATTTT. Translation: CASSISFQGEIPQPQHF.

The J gene is TRBJ1-2, the V gene TRBV21-1; the tabulated D call, TRBD1, remains unverified against the DNA. TRBV21-1 is a pseudogene locus. There are 11 residues in the CDR3. The CDR3 sequence is CAGTRKAGYTF. Written as DNA, the CDR3 is TGTGCCGGGACAAGAAAGGCCGGCTACACCTTC.

V gene TRBV5-8 combines with J gene TRBJ2-5, with D possibly being TRBD2 (7 bases). The germline gives CDR1 SGHTS, CDR2 YDEGEE. Trimming pared 0 bases from V and 4 bases from J, leaving 22 bases between. The CDR3 runs 18 residues. As DNA, the CDR3 is TGTGCCAGCAGCTTGGTTTTCTTGGGCGGGGGCTCTCGAGAGACCCAGTACTTC. Residues: CASSLVFLGGGSRETQYF.

In its sample, this clone was seen a few times. The chain has TRBV18 and TRBJ1-5; possibly TRBD1 for D (5 bases). The CDR3 has 13 amino acids. Germline lookup yields CDR1 KGHSH and CDR2 LQKENI. Trimming stripped 4 bases from V and 6 bases from J, with 10 bases between. The CDR3: CASSQGIGQPQHF. DNA of the CDR3: TGTGCCAGCTCACAGGGGATCGGTCAGCCCCAGCATTTT.

The chain uses TRBV30 and TRBJ1-1; D is undetermined. V gave up 2 bases and J gave up 6 bases, with 10 bases separating them. Germline loops: CDR1 GTSNPN, CDR2 SVGIG (reference sequence). The CDR3 is made up of 12 amino acids. The CDR3 DNA is TGTGCCTGGAGTCTCTTCTTCGCTGAAGCTTTCTTT. The encoded protein is CAWSLFFAEAFF.

The J gene is TRBJ1-2, the V gene TRBV1; the D call of TRBD1 is as the table states it, not checked on the DNA. TRBV1 is described as a pseudogene. The length of the CDR3 is 16 residues. The CDR3 protein is CTSSTRMGAFNYGYTF. CDR3 bases: TGCACCAGCAGCACGAGAATGGGGGCCTTTAACTATGGCTACACCTTC.

This sequence joins TRBV5-1 and TRBJ1-4; tentative D call: TRBD1 (5 bases). The V gene lost 4 bases and the J gene lost 0 bases, with 10 bases spanning the gap. CDR3 size: 15 residues. Germline CDR1 and CDR2: SGHRS and YFSETQ. CDR3 sequence: CASSARVATNEKLFF. Here the CDR3 DNA reads TGCGCCAGCAGCGCCAGGGTGGCAACTAATGAAAAACTGTTTTTT.

The chain combines TRBV7-9 with TRBJ1-1, with D hard to call. The V and J ends lost 5 bases and 0 bases respectively, with 13 bases between them. Germline assignment: CDR1 SEHNR and CDR2 FQNEAQ (reference sequence). The CDR3 sequence is 15 residues long. CDR3: CASSPLGGVNTEAFF. Written as DNA, the CDR3 is TGTGCCAGCAGCCCCTTAGGCGGAGTGAACACTGAAGCTTTCTTT.

V is TRBV5-1 and J is TRBJ2-7; 16 bases are a match to TRBD2. Germline CDR1 is SGHRS and CDR2 is YFSETQ. CDR3 size: 18 residues. V lost 2 bases, J lost 1 base, and 6 bases stayed unmatched. CDR3 sequence: CASSLAGLAGGRSYEQYF. CDR3 DNA sequence: TGCGCCAGCAGCTTAGCGGGACTAGCGGGAGGGAGGTCCTACGAGCAGTACTTC.

This chain connects TRBV18 to TRBJ1-3, with a tentative D call TRBD1 (5 bases). Germline CDR1 is KGHSH and CDR2 is LQKENI. Trimming left V 5 bases short and J 4 bases short, with 12 bases between. The CDR3 consists of 14 residues. CDR3: CASSYQGTGNTIYF. The CDR3 bases are TGTGCCAGCTCATACCAGGGTACAGGAAACACCATATATTTT.

This clone was detected only once. The chain's CDR3 is CASTPGGRVADTQYF. The CDR3 DNA sequence: TGTGCCAGCACCCCCGGAGGCCGGGTGGCAGATACGCAGTATTTT. The V gene is TRBV28, the J gene TRBJ2-3; maybe TRBD2 (5 bases). V lost 7 bases and J lost 4, with 18 bases in between. The germline CDR1 and CDR2 sequences are MDHEN and SYDVKM. The CDR3 spans 15 residues. The whole variable domain, filled in from reference TRBV28 and TRBJ2-3, reads DVKVTQSSRYLVKRTGEKVFLECVQDMDHENMFWYRQDPGLGLRLIYFSYDVKMKEKGDIPEGYSVSREKKERFSLILESASTNQTSMYLCASTPGGRVADTQYFGPGTRLTVL.